The rows below give T cell receptor beta chains drawn from one sample of a study of control samples from healthy donors and cancer patients. Libraries were prepared by immunoSEQ multiplex PCR; TCRdb keeps only in-frame clonotypes and omits some of them. The sample has about 180,000 clones, almost 90% seen once. Sequencing was performed on blood. Receptors were obtained from a woman aged 50 to 60 in good health. Each CDR3 is given with its conserved first and last residue. A D gene is named only where the DNA matches it firmly. Clone sizes are given selectively: once, few, many, or a class where the clone is expanded.

-	TRBJ1-5	TRBV10-3	TRBD1	TGTGCCATCAGTGAGTCGTGGGACAGGGAGAAAGATCAGCCCCAGCATTTT	CAISESWDREKDQPQHF
-	TRBJ2-1	TRBV27	-	TGTGCCAGCAGTACCCTACTAGCCAACGAGCAGTTCTTC	CASSTLLANEQFF
-	TRBJ2-3	TRBV2	-	TGTGCCAGCAGCCAAGACGTCGATACGCAGTATTTT	CASSQDVDTQYF
-	TRBJ1-3	TRBV10-3	-	TGTGCCATTCTTAACAGCCTCTCTGGAAACACCATATATTTT	CAILNSLSGNTIYF
-	TRBJ1-5	TRBV27	-	TGTGCCAGCAGAGAGAACGACAGGTCTCCTGGACAGCCCCAGCATTTT	CASRENDRSPGQPQHF
-	TRBJ1-6	TRBV6-5	-	TGTGCCAGCAGTACCTCGGGGGGTCTGCCCCTCCACTTT	CASSTSGGLPLHF
-	TRBJ2-3	TRBV7-2	TRBD1	TGTGCCAGCAGCTTAGAGGGACAGGGGGGAGATACGCAGTATTTT	CASSLEGQGGDTQYF
-	TRBJ2-7	TRBV5-1	-	TGCGCCAGCAGCTTGGAGCCTAGGGGGGCCGAGCAGTACTTC	CASSLEPRGAEQYF
-	TRBJ1-4	TRBV7-8	TRBD1	TGTGCCAGCAGTTCTCCCGCCGGGACAGGGAGTGAAAAACTGTTTTTT	CASSSPAGTGSEKLFF
-	TRBJ1-1	TRBV7-3	-	TGTGCCAGCAGCTTAAAAAGGTTGGCAGGAGATTCGAACACTGAAGCTTTCTTT	CASSLKRLAGDSNTEAFF
-	TRBJ2-7	TRBV5-1	TRBD1	TGCGCCAGCAGCGTCGGACAGGCCTCCTACGAGCAGTACTTC	CASSVGQASYEQYF
-	TRBJ1-2	TRBV5-4	TRBD1	TGTGCCAGCAGCCCCGGACAGGGACGAGGTGGCTACACCTTC	CASSPGQGRGGYTF
few	TRBJ1-5	TRBV4-3	-	TGCGCCAGCAGCCAAGACTATACGGGAAGCAATCAGCCCCAGCATTTT	CASSQDYTGSNQPQHF
-	TRBJ1-6	TRBV16	-	TGTGCCAGCAGCCCCGGACCGGGGAATTCACCCCTCCACTTT	CASSPGPGNSPLHF
-	TRBJ2-7	TRBV21-1	-	TGTGCCAGCAGCAAAGACGATTCGGATAACGAGCAGTACTTC	CASSKDDSDNEQYF
-	TRBJ1-5	TRBV5-8	-	TGTGCCAGCAGCTATGAGACAGGCCAGCCCCAGCATTTT	CASSYETGQPQHF
-	TRBJ1-5	TRBV28	-	TGTGCCAGCAGTTTGGTAGTAGGGATCAGCAATCAGCCCCAGCATTTT	CASSLVVGISNQPQHF
once	TRBJ2-2	TRBV19	-	TGTGCCAGTAGTATCTCCGGGACCGCGAACACCGGGGAGCTGTTTTTT	CASSISGTANTGELFF